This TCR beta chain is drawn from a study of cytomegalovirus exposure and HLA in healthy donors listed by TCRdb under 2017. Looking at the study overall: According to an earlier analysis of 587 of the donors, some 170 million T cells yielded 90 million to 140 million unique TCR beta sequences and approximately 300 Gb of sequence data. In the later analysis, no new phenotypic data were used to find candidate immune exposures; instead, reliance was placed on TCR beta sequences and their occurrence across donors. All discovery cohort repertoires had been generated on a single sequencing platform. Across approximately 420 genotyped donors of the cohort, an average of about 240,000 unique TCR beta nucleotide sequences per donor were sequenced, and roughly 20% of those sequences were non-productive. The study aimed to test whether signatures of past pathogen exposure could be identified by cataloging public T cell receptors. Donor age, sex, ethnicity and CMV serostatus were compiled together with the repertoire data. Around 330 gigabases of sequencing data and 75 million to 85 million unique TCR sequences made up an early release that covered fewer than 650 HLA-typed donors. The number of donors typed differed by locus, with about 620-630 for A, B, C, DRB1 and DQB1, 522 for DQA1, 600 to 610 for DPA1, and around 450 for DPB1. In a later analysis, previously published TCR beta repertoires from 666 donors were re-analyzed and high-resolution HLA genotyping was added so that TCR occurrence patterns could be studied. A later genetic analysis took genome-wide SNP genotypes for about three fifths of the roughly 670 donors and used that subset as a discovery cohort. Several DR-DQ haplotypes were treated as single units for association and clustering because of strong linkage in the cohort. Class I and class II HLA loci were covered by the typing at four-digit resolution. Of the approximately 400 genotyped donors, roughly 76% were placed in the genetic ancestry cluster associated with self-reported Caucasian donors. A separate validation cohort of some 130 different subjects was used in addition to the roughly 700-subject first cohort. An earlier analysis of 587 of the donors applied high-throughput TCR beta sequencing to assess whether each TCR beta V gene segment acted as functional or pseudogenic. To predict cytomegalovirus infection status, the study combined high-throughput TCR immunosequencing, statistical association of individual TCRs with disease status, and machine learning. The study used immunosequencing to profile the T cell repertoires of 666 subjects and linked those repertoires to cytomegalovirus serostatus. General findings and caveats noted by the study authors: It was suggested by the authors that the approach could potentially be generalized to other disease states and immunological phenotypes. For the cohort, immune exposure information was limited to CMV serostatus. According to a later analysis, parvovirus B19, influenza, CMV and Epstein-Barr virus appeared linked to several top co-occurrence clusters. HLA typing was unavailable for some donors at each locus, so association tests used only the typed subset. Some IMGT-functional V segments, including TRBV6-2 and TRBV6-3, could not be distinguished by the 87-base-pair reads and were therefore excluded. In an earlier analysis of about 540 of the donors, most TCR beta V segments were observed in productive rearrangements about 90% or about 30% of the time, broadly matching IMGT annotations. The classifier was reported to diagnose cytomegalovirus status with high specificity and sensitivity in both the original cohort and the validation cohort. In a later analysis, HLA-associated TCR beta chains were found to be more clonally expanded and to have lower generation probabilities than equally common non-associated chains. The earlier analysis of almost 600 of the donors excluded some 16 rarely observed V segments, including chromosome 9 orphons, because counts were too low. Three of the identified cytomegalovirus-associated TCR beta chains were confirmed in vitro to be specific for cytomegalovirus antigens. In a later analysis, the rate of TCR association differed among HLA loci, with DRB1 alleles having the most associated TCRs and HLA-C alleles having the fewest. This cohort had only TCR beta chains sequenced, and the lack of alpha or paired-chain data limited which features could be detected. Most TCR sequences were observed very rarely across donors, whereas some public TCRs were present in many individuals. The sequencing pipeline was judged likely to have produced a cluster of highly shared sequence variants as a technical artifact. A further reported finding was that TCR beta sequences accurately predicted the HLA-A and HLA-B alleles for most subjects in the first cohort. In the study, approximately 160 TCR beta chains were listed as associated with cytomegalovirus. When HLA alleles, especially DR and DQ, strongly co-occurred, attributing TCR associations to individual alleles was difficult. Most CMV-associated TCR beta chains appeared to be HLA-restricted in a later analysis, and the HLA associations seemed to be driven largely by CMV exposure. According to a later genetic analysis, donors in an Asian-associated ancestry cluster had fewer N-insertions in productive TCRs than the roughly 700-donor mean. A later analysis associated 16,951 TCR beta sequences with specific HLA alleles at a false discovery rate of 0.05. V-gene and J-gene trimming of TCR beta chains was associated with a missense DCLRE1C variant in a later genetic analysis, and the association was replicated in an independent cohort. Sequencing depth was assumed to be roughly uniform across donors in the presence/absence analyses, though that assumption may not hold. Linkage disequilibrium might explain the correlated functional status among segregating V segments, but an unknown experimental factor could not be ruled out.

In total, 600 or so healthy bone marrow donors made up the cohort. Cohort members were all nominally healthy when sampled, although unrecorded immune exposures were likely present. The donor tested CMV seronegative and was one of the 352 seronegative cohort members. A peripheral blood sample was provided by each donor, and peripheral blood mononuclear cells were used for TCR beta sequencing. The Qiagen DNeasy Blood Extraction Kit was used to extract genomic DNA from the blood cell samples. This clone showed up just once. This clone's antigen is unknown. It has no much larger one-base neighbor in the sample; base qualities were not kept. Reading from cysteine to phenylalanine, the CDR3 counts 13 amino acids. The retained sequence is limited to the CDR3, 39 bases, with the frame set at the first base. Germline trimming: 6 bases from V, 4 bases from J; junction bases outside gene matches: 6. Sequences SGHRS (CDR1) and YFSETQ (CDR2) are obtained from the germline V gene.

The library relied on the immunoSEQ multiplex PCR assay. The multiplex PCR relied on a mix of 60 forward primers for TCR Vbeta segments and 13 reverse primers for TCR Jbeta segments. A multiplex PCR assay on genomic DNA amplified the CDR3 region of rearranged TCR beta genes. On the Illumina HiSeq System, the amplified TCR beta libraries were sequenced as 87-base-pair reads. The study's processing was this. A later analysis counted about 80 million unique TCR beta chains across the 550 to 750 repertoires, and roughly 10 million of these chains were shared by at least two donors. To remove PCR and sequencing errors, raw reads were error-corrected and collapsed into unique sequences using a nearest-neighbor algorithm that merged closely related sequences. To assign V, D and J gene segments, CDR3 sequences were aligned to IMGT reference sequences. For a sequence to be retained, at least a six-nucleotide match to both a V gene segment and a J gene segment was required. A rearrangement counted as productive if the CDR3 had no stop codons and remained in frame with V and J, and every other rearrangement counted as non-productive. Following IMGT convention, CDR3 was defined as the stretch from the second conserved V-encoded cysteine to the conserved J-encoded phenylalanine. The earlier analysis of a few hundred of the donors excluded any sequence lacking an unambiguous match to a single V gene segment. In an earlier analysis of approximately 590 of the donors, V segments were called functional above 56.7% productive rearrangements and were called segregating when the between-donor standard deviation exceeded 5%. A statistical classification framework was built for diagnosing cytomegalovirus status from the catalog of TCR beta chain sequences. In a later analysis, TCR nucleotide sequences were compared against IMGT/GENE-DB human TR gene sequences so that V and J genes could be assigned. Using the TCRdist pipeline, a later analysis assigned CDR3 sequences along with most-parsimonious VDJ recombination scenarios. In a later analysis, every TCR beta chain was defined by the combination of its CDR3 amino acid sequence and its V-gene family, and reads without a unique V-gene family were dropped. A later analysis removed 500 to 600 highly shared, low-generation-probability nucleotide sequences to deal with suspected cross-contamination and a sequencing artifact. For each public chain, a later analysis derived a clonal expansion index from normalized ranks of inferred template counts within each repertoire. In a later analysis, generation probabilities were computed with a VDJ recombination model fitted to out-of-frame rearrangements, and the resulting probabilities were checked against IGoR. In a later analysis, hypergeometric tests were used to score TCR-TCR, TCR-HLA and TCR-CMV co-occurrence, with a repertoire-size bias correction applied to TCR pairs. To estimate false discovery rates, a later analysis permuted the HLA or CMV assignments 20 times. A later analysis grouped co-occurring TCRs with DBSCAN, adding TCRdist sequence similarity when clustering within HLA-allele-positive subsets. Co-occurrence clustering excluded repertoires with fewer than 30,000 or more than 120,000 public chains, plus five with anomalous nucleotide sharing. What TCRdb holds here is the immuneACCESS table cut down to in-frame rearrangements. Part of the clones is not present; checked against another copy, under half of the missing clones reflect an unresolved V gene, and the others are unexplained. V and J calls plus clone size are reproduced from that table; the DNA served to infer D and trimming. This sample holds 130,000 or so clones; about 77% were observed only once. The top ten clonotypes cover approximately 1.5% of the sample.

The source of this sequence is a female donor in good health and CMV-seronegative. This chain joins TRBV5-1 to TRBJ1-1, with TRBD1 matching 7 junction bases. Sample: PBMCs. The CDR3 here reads CASNQRQGTEAFF. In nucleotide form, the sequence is TGCGCCAGCAACCAGAGACAGGGCACTGAAGCTTTCTTT.